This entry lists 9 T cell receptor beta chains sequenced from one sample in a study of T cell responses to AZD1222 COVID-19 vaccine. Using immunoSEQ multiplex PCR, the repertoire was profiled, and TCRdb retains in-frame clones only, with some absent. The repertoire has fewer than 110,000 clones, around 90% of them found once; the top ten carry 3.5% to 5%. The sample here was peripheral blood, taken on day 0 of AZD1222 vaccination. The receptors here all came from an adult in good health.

The CDR3 loop is CASSRGGTFNEQFF. In DNA form, the CDR3 reads TGCGCCAGCAGCAGGGGGGGGACTTTTAATGAGCAGTTCTTC. This sequence joins TRBV10-2 and TRBJ2-1; D may correspond to TRBD1 or TRBD2 (7 bases each). Trimming stripped 6 bases from V and 7 bases from J, with 16 bases between. The V gene's germline CDR1 is WSHSY and CDR2 SAAADI. This CDR3 has 14 amino acids.

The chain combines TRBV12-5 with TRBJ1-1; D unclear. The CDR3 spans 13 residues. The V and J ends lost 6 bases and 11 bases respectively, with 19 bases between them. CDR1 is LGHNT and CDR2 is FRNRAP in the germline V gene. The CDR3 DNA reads TGTGCTAGTGGATCGAGTGTCGACCCTCGGGCTTTCTTT. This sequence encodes CASGSSVDPRAFF.

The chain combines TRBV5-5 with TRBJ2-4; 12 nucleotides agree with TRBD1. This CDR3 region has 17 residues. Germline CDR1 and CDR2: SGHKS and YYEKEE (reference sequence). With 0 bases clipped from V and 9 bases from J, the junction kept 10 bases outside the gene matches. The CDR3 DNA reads TGTGCCAGCAGCTTGGACCCGGGACAGGGGGCTCCCGGCATTCAGTACTTC. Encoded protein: CASSLDPGQGAPGIQYF.

The CDR3 spells CASSSTAGSTDTQYF. DNA of the CDR3: TGTGCCAGCAGTTCGACTGCGGGGAGCACAGATACGCAGTATTTT. The genes are TRBV6-4 and TRBJ2-3; TRBD2 might be the D (6 bases). CDR3 length: 15 residues. V was trimmed by 5 bases and J by 0 bases, leaving 12 bases between them. Germline CDR1 and CDR2: MRHNA and SNTAGT.

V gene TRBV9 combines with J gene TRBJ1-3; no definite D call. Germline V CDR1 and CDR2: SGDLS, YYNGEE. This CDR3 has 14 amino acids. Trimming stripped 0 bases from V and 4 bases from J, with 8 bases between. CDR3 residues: CASSVAGKGNTIYF. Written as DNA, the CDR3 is TGTGCCAGCAGCGTAGCTGGGAAAGGAAACACCATATATTTT.

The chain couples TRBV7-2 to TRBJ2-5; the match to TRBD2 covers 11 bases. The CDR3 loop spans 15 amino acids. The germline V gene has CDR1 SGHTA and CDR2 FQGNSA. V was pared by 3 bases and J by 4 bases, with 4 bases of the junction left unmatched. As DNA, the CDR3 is TGTGCCAGCAGCTTTGGGCTAGCGGGGGGAGAGACCCAGTACTTC. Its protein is CASSFGLAGGETQYF.

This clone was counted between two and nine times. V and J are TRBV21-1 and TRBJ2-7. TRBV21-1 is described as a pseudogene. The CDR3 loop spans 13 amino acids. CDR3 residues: CASSANRSYEQYF. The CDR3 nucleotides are TGTGCCAGCAGCGCAAACCGAAGCTACGAGCAGTACTTC.

In DNA, the CDR3 is TGTGCCAGCACCAAAAAGGCGGGGGCCGCCTACAATGAGCAGTTCTTC. It codes for CASTKKAGAAYNEQFF. The V call is TRBV6-6, the J call TRBJ2-1; possibly TRBD2 for D (7 bases). Germline CDR1 reads MNHNY; CDR2 reads SVGAGI (reference sequence). CDR3 length: 16 amino acids. V was trimmed by 7 bases and J by 2 bases, leaving 18 bases between them.

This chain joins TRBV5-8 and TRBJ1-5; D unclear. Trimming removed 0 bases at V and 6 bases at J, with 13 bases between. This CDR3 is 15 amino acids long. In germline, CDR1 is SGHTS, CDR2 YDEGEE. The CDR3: CASSLDGGRTQPQHF. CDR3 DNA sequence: TGTGCCAGCAGCTTGGATGGAGGGAGGACTCAGCCCCAGCATTTT.